This entry lists 15 T cell receptor beta chains sequenced from one sample in a study of shared clonotypes between healthy human individuals. Produced via immunoSEQ multiplex PCR; TCRdb's table is partial and in-frame only. This sample has hundreds of thousands of clones, with just over 75% found just once. The specimen sequenced was PBMCs. Receptors originate from a woman in her forties in good health. Some clones in this sample may be carry-over from other donors' samples.

The rearrangement links TRBV29-1 to TRBJ2-5; no definite D call. Germline V lookup: CDR1 SQVTM, CDR2 ANQGSEA. Trimming shortened V by 7 bases and J by 0 bases, and 12 bases separated the two germline ends. CDR3 size: 13 residues. The CDR3 loop reads CSARFADQETQYF. The CDR3 DNA reads as TGCAGCGCCCGTTTTGCAGACCAAGAGACCCAGTACTTC.

The chain uses TRBV11-1 and TRBJ2-1; D possibly corresponds to TRBD1 (5 bases). Germline-derived CDR1 and CDR2 are SGHAT and FQDESV (reference sequence). Trimming removed 1 base at V and 4 bases at J, with 17 bases between. CDR3 length: 17 residues. CDR3 DNA sequence: TGTGCCAGCAGCTTAGAGGTTGGGGCGAGGATGTACAATGAGCAGTTCTTC. Encoded protein: CASSLEVGARMYNEQFF. Drawing the rest from reference TRBV11-1 and TRBJ2-1, the complete variable domain is EAEVAQSPRYKITEKSQAVAFWCDPISGHATLYWYRQILGQGPELLVQFQDESVVDDSQLPKDRFSAERLKGVDSTLKIQPAELGDSAMYLCASSLEVGARMYNEQFFGPGTRLTVL.

The chain uses TRBV6-6 and TRBJ1-1, with 7 nucleotides matching TRBD1. Germline lookup yields CDR1 MNHNY and CDR2 SVGAGI (reference sequence). The J segment lost 2 bases and the V segment lost 7 bases, leaving 7 bases of the junction unmatched. The CDR3 has 14 amino acids. In nucleotides, the CDR3 is TGTGCCAGCAAATCCGGGACAGTAAACACTGAAGCTTTCTTT. Its protein product is CASKSGTVNTEAFF.

The V and J genes are TRBV5-4 and TRBJ2-7; the D gene is possibly TRBD1 (6 bases). Per germline, CDR1 SGHNT and CDR2 YYREEE (reference sequence). The ends were cut back, 4 bases at V and 6 bases at J, with 17 bases in the middle. The CDR3 contains 14 residues. The CDR3 nucleotides are TGTGCCAGCAGCGTAGGGGGTACCCTTGGCGAGCAGTACTTC. Its protein is CASSVGGTLGEQYF.

Turning to this clone: A much larger clone differs from this one at a single base, so this may be a read error. The chain is built from TRBV4-1 and TRBJ1-2; the D gene is possibly TRBD1 (5 bases). This CDR3 has 16 amino acids. V was pared by 0 bases and J by 8 bases, with 19 bases between. CDR1 MGHRA and CDR2 YSYEKL come from the germline V gene. CDR3 amino acids: CASSQDYGRAPWGYTF. CDR3 DNA: TGCGCCAGCAGCCAAGACTATGGCAGGGCACCGTGGGGCTACACCTTC.

The CDR3 DNA is TGTGCCAGCAGTTCTGGCGGGCGGGGGGAAGAGACCCAGTACTTC. Protein product: CASSSGGRGEETQYF. This sequence joins TRBV28 and TRBJ2-5; TRBD2 aligns across 8 bases. J gave up 3 bases and V 4 bases, and 7 bases lay outside the gene matches. CDR3 length equals 15 residues. Per germline, CDR1 MDHEN and CDR2 SYDVKM.

The chain couples TRBV5-4 to TRBJ2-3; D not certain. With 0 bases removed from V and 4 bases from J, the gap between germline ends came to 6 bases. This CDR3 has 13 residues. The germline CDR1 and CDR2 sequences are SGHNT and YYREEE (reference sequence). In DNA, the CDR3 is TGTGCCAGCAGCTTGGTCTCCGCAGATACGCAGTATTTT. Its translation: CASSLVSADTQYF.

This sequence joins TRBV27 and TRBJ2-7; 10 bases map to TRBD2. In germline, CDR1 is MNHEY, CDR2 SMNVEV (reference sequence). J gave up 4 bases and V 7 bases, and 4 bases lay outside the gene matches. This CDR3 comprises 13 residues. In nucleotides, the CDR3 is TGTGCCAGCACCTCTAGCGGGAGTTACGAGCAGTACTTC. Protein sequence: CASTSSGSYEQYF.

The chain joins TRBV5-1 to TRBJ2-3; TRBD2 aligns across 8 bases. Per the germline V gene, CDR1 is SGHRS and CDR2 is YFSETQ. The V segment lost 5 bases and the J segment 4 bases; nucleotides outside the gene matches: 9. The CDR3 is 15 amino acids. CDR3 amino acids: CASRPLSGTPDTQYF. In DNA form, the CDR3 reads TGCGCCAGCAGACCTCTTAGCGGGACTCCAGATACGCAGTATTTT.

The J gene is TRBJ1-2, the V gene TRBV5-4; no reliable D call. Germline V gives CDR1 SGHNT, CDR2 YYREEE (reference sequence). The CDR3 spans 15 residues. The V gene lost 9 bases and the J gene lost 5 bases, with 23 bases spanning the gap. The DNA of the CDR3 is TGTGCCACCCACCGAAACACAGCGTACGATTATGGCTACACCTTC. Protein: CATHRNTAYDYGYTF.

This rearrangement joins TRBV11-2 to TRBJ1-6, with D hard to call. The CDR3 is made up of 15 amino acids. From germline, CDR1 is SGHAT and CDR2 FQNNGV. Trimming stripped 2 bases from V and 4 bases from J, with 9 bases between. CDR3 nucleotide sequence: TGTGCCAGCAGCTTAAGCGGACCGTATAATTCACCCCTCCACTTT. Amino acid sequence: CASSLSGPYNSPLHF.

This chain connects TRBV13 to TRBJ2-3, with D hard to call. Trimming pared 0 bases from V and 6 bases from J, leaving 13 bases between. Germline CDR1 is PRHDT and CDR2 is FYEKMQ (reference sequence). The CDR3 has 15 amino acids. CDR3 coding DNA: TGTGCCAGCAGCTTAGGCGCCGGCAGCGCTGATACGCAGTATTTT. Translated: CASSLGAGSADTQYF.

The chain employs TRBV11-2 and TRBJ1-3, with 8 positions matching TRBD1. CDR1 is SGHAT, CDR2 FQNNGV, per germline. V was pared by 1 base and J by 2 bases, with 4 bases of the junction left unmatched. The CDR3 runs 16 residues. The CDR3 loop is CASSLVGTGTGNTIYF. The CDR3 DNA follows: TGTGCCAGCAGCTTAGTAGGGACAGGAACTGGAAACACCATATATTTT.

This clone showed up just once. The chain uses TRBV7-3 and TRBJ2-7; TRBD1 aligns across 8 bases. V dropped 5 bases and J dropped 5; count of bases not matched to a gene: 11. CDR3 length: 15 amino acids. Germline CDR1 SGHTA, CDR2 FQGTGA. The DNA of the CDR3 is TGTGCCAGCAGCCTCGAGGCAGGGGGCGCCCACGAGCAGTACTTC. It codes for CASSLEAGGAHEQYF.

The V and J genes are TRBV5-4 and TRBJ2-2; 8 positions agree with TRBD2. Germline assignment: CDR1 SGHNT and CDR2 YYREEE (reference sequence). The CDR3 has 15 residues. J gave up 5 bases and V 4 bases, and 7 bases lay outside the gene matches. The chain's CDR3 is CASSKAGAGTGELFF. In nucleotides, the CDR3 is TGTGCCAGCAGCAAAGCGGGAGCTGGGACCGGGGAGCTGTTTTTT.